This TCR beta chain came from a study of control samples from healthy donors and cancer patients. The CDR3 is 13 residues long. J lost 5 bases, V lost 2 bases, and 4 bases had no gene match. Germline CDR1 reads SQVTM; CDR2 reads ANQGSEA. Generated by immunoSEQ multiplex PCR, the TCRdb table keeps only in-frame clones and is missing some. The sample lists about 140,000 clones, 80% to 90% occurring once. The sequencing sample was made of blood. The sequence was collected from a woman in her twenties or thirties in good health. The chain recombines TRBV29-1 with TRBJ1-1, with TRBD1 matching 8 bases. CDR3 loop: CSVERQGWTEAFF. The DNA of the CDR3 is TGCAGCGTTGAACGACAGGGGTGGACTGAAGCTTTCTTT.